This T cell receptor (beta chain) stems from a study of cytomegalovirus exposure and HLA in healthy donors. In the study overall: Some 200 million T cells yielded approximately 100 million unique TCR beta sequences, as an earlier analysis found.

Regarding this clone: Its specificity is unknown.

With 60 Vbeta and 13 Jbeta primers, the PCR was carried out. The table came from immunoSEQ multiplex PCR; TCRdb's copy has only in-frame clones and leaves some out. The table shows more than 80,000 clones, with roughly two thirds occurring only once. The CDR3 totals 13 residues. Germline loops: CDR1 SGHTA, CDR2 FQGTGA. Study-level points and caveats: A later analysis linked a missense variant in DCLRE1C to the trimming of TCR beta V and J genes. In an earlier analysis, productive rearrangement rates for most beta V segments clustered near 87% or 30%.

The sequence was obtained from a female donor in good health and CMV-seronegative. Sequencing used PBMCs. This chain joins TRBV7-3 and TRBJ2-2; a weak D match, TRBD2 (6 bases). As DNA, the CDR3 is TGTGCTTCAGCCGGGGGGAACACCGGGGAGCTGTTTTTT. Translating gives CASAGGNTGELFF. Looking up the rest from reference TRBV7-3 and TRBJ2-2 gives the full variable domain: GAGVSQTPSNKVTEKGKYVELRCDPISGHTALYWYRQSLGQGPEFLIYFQGTGAADDSGLPNDRFFAVRPEGSVSTLKIQRTERGDSAVYLCASAGGNTGELFFGEGSRLTVL.